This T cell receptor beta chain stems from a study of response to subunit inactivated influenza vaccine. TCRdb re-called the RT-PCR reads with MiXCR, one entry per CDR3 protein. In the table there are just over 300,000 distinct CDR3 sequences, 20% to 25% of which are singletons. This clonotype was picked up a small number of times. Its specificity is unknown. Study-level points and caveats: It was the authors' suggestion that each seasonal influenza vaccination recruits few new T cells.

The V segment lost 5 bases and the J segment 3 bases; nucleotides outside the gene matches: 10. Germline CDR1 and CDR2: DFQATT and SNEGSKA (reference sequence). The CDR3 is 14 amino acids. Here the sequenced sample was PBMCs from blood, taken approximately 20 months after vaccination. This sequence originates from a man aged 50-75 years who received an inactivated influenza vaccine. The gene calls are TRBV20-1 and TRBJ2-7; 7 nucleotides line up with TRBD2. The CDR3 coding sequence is TGCAGTGCTGACCCACCGGGACTAATCTACGAGCAGTACTTC. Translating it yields CSADPPGLIYEQYF.